The source of this TCR beta chain is a study of blood T cell repertoires in COVID-19. The V and J ends lost 5 bases and 4 bases respectively, with 26 bases between them. Germline loops: CDR1 MDHEN, CDR2 SYDVKM. The CDR3 has 18 residues. TCRdb's copy holds only in-frame clones and misses some; the assay was immunoSEQ multiplex PCR. The data show about 120,000 clones, with approximately 92% seen just once and around 30% held by the top ten. This clonotype was obtained from a man between 65 and 85 years old with active or convalescent COVID-19. The sample was peripheral blood. The V gene is TRBV28, the J gene TRBJ1-2; possibly TRBD1 for D (5 bases). CDR3 region: CASSPLVHRDSTRYGYTF. Here the CDR3 DNA reads TGTGCCAGCAGTCCCCTAGTCCACCGGGACTCCACCCGCTATGGCTACACCTTC.